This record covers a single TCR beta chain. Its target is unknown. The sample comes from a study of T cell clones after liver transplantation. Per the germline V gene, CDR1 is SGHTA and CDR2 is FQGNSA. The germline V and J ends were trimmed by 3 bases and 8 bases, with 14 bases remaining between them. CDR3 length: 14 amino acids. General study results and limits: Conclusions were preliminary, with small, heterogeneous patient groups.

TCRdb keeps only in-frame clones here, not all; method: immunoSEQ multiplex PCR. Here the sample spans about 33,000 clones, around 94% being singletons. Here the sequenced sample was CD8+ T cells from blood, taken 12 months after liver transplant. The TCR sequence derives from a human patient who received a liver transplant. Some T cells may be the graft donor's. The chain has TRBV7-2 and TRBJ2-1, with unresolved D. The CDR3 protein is CASSLLPGIDEQFF. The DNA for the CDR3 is TGTGCCAGCAGCTTGCTGCCTGGTATCGATGAGCAGTTCTTC. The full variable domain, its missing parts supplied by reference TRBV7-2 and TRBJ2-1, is GAGVSQSPSNKVTEKGKDVELRCDPISGHTALYWYRQSLGQGLEFLIYFQGNSAPDKSGLPSDRFSAERTGGSVSTLTIQRTQQEDSAVYLCASSLLPGIDEQFFGPGTRLTVL.